The 30 T cell receptor beta chains below come from one sample, sequenced in a study of tumor-infiltrating lymphocytes in primary liver carcinoma. The investigators made TCR beta cDNA from around 530 ng total RNA, using a constant-region primer. Nested multiplex PCR, run for three rounds with slightly modified ARM-PCR, yielded TCR beta libraries. TRBV1-TRBV30 forward primers paired with a C-beta reverse primer drove the first two PCR rounds, about 9 cycles each. TCRdb re-analysed the multiplex PCR reads in MiXCR, keeping a single row per CDR3 protein. The table lists 300,000 to 350,000 distinct CDR3 sequences, about 50% of them singletons. They got blood RNA out of unsorted whole blood and also pulled out germline DNA. Sequenced input: peripheral blood. These receptors all stem from a woman aged 25-40 years with primary liver carcinoma and hepatitis B virus infection.

The gene calls are TRBV6-6 and TRBJ2-7; TRBD2 might be the D (7 bases). V dropped 3 bases and J dropped 2 bases, with 20 bases sitting between them. The CDR3 is 17 residues long. Germline assignment: CDR1 MNHNY and CDR2 SVGAGI (reference sequence). CDR3 nucleotide sequence: TGTGCCAGCAGTTATTCCAAAGAGGGGGGGGGGCCCTACGAGCAGTACTTC. As protein: CASSYSKEGGGPYEQYF.

As regards this clonotype: Since the CDR3 does not end with the conserved phenylalanine or tryptophan, this likely comes from a read error. The chain couples TRBV11-2 to TRBJ2-2; 7 nucleotides agree with TRBD1. The germline V gene encodes CDR1 SGHAT and CDR2 FQNNGV. The CDR3 spans 14 residues. CDR3 nucleotides: TGTGCCAGCAGCCCACAGGGGCGGGCCGGAGAGCTGTTTTTG. Protein: CASSPQGRAGELFL.

The chain joins TRBV28 to TRBJ2-5; D unclear. V lost 9 bases, J lost 4 bases, and 18 bases lay in between. Looked up from germline, CDR1 is MDHEN and CDR2 is SYDVKM. The CDR3 contains 14 residues. CDR3 region: CARPDIGPIETQYF. CDR3 coding DNA: TGTGCCAGACCAGACATAGGGCCTATAGAGACCCAGTACTTC.

This chain uses TRBV28 with TRBJ2-3, with 7 nucleotides matching TRBD1. The germline V gene has CDR1 MDHEN and CDR2 SYDVKM. The J segment lost 2 bases and the V segment lost 11 bases, leaving 7 bases of the junction unmatched. This CDR3 comprises 13 residues. CDR3 residues: CAGQDGVTDTQYF. CDR3 nucleotide sequence: TGTGCCGGACAGGACGGGGTCACAGATACGCAGTATTTT.

About this clonotype: The conserved closing phenylalanine or tryptophan is absent in this CDR3, likely reflecting a read error. The chain links TRBV4-1 to TRBJ1-1; 7 nucleotides line up with TRBD1. The J segment lost 1 base and the V segment lost 2 bases, leaving 4 bases of the junction unmatched. The V gene's germline CDR1 is MGHRA and CDR2 YSYEKL. This CDR3 region has 15 residues. CDR3 in DNA: TGCGCCAGCAGCCAAAAAGGGACAGCGAACACTGAAGCTTTCCTT. Its protein product is CASSQKGTANTEAFL.

Concerning this clonotype itself: A much larger clone sits a single nucleotide away, making a read error possible. CDR3 loop: CASSQGALLSYKQYF. CDR3 bases: TGTGCCAGCAGCCAGGGTGCTCTACTCTCCTACAAGCAGTACTTC. This rearrangement joins TRBV4-2 to TRBJ2-7; D is uncertain. The CDR3 is made up of 15 amino acids. Germline loops: CDR1 LGHNA, CDR2 YNFKEQ.

This clonotype was found a few times. The rearrangement uses TRBV4-3 and TRBJ2-2, with D perhaps matching TRBD2 (6 bases). V lost 4 bases and J 8 bases, leaving 20 bases between the germline ends. The CDR3 totals 16 residues. Germline CDR1 and CDR2: LGHNA and YSLEER. The CDR3 is CASSRGDGGLTGELFF. CDR3 nucleotides: TGCGCCAGCAGCCGGGGGGACGGAGGCCTGACGGGGGAGCTGTTTTTT.

This clonotype was observed at least ten times. The rearrangement uses TRBV6-2 or TRBV6-3 and TRBJ2-1, with D possibly matching TRBD2 (6 bases). Trimming shortened V by 2 bases and J by 7 bases, and 18 bases separated the two germline ends. Germline CDR1 and CDR2: MNHEY and SVGEGT. The CDR3 extends over 16 amino acids. CDR3 protein: CASSYGERGRFNEQFF. The CDR3 coding sequence is TGTGCCAGCAGTTACGGGGAACGGGGGAGGTTTAATGAGCAGTTCTTC.

At least ten counts were recorded for this clonotype. This chain uses TRBV11-2 with TRBJ2-7, with unresolved D. CDR3 size: 15 residues. Germline CDR1 reads SGHAT; CDR2 reads FQNNGV. Deletions cut 1 base from V and 2 bases from J, with 12 bases between. The CDR3 sequence is CASSLVRISAYEQYF. In DNA, the CDR3 is TGTGCCAGCAGCTTAGTCAGGATAAGCGCCTACGAGCAGTACTTC. Together with reference TRBV11-2 and TRBJ2-7, the CDR3 gives the full variable domain: EAGVAQSPRYKIIEKRQSVAFWCNPISGHATLYWYQQILGQGPKLLIQFQNNGVVDDSQLPKDRFSAERLKGVDSTLKIQPAKLEDSAVYLCASSLVRISAYEQYFGPGTRLTVT.

This clonotype has a handful of counts. Written as DNA, the CDR3 is TGTGCCAGCAGTTACGACGGGGGCTATAATTCACCCCTCCACTTT. This codes for CASSYDGGYNSPLHF. The chain has TRBV6-5 and TRBJ1-6, with a possible D match to TRBD1 (5 bases). Trimming shortened V by 2 bases and J by 3 bases, and 8 bases separated the two germline ends. The germline CDR1 and CDR2 sequences are MNHEY and SVGAGI. The length of the CDR3 is 15 residues.

This clonotype was observed a few times. This chain uses TRBV6-5 with TRBJ2-1; D is perhaps TRBD1 or TRBD2 (7 bases each). The CDR3 is made up of 15 amino acids. Between the trimmed V and J ends, which lost 7 bases and 3 bases, there was a span of 16 bases. Germline CDR1 reads MNHEY; CDR2 reads SVGAGI. The DNA of the CDR3 is TGTGCCAGCAAGCGGGACAGCGATTTCTACAATGAGCAGTTCTTC. Protein product: CASKRDSDFYNEQFF.

Regarding this clonotype: No conserved phenylalanine or tryptophan is present at the end of the CDR3, so a read error is the likely explanation. This rearrangement joins TRBV6-2 or TRBV6-3 to TRBJ2-5, with D uncertain. The V gene lost 6 bases and the J gene lost 0 bases, with 8 bases spanning the gap. CDR3 length: 13 residues. Per germline, CDR1 MNHEY and CDR2 SVGEGT. The CDR3 DNA is TGTGCCAGCAGGGACCATAACCAAGAGACCCAGTACTTG. It specifies CASRDHNQETQYL.

This clonotype was seen ten or more times. The genes are TRBV11-2 and TRBJ2-2, with no clear D. CDR1 and CDR2 (germline): SGHAT, FQNNGV. The CDR3 runs 13 residues. V dropped 3 bases and J dropped 5 bases, with 7 bases sitting between them. CDR3 residues: CASSFGFTGELFF. CDR3 DNA sequence: TGTGCCAGCAGCTTTGGGTTTACCGGGGAGCTGTTTTTT.

CDR3: CASTPREAPGELFF. The CDR3, as DNA: TGTGCCAGTACCCCCCGAGAAGCCCCCGGGGAGCTGTTTTTT. The rearrangement joins TRBV11-1 to TRBJ2-2; D not resolved. This CDR3 has 14 residues. Germline V gene data show CDR1 as SGHAT and CDR2 as FQDESV (reference sequence). Trimming took off 9 bases at V and 6 bases at J, with 17 bases between the two ends.

This chain uses TRBV30 with TRBJ1-5; tentatively, D is TRBD1 (5 bases). The CDR3 sequence is 13 residues long. Germline CDR1 GTSNPN, CDR2 SVGIG (reference sequence). The V end lost 0 bases, the J end lost 5 bases, and 8 bases lay between the germline ends. The CDR3 DNA follows: TGTGCCTGGAGTGTAGACAGATATCAGCCCCAGCATTTT. Protein sequence: CAWSVDRYQPQHF.

The chain couples TRBV28 to TRBJ2-1, with 7 positions matching TRBD2. This CDR3 has 15 amino acids. Germline values: CDR1 MDHEN, CDR2 SYDVKM. Germline trimming cut 9 bases from V and 6 bases from J; bases unmatched to any gene: 14. The CDR3 reads CARRPQGGPGNEQFF. The CDR3 DNA follows: TGTGCCAGGAGACCGCAGGGAGGGCCGGGCAATGAGCAGTTCTTC.

V is TRBV24-1 and J is TRBJ2-5; a possible D gene is TRBD1 (6 bases). CDR1 and CDR2 (germline): KGHDR, SFDVKD. V shed 5 bases and J shed 6 bases, with 12 bases lying between them. This CDR3 region has 13 residues. CDR3 region: CATSGAGEKTQYF. In nucleotides, the CDR3 is TGTGCCACCAGTGGGGCAGGGGAGAAGACCCAGTACTTC.

CDR3 residues: CASSNPSTDTQYF. Here the CDR3 DNA reads TGCGCCAGCAGCAACCCTAGCACAGATACGCAGTATTTT. This chain uses TRBV5-1 with TRBJ2-3; no clear D gene. CDR1 and CDR2 from the germline V gene are SGHRS and YFSETQ. Trimming removed 4 bases at V and 0 bases at J, with 6 bases between. The CDR3 runs to 13 residues. The whole variable domain, filled in from reference TRBV5-1 and TRBJ2-3, reads KAGVTQTPRYLIKTRGQQVTLSCSPISGHRSVSWYQQTPGQGLQFLFEYFSETQRNKGNFPGRFSGRQFSNSRSEMNVSTLELGDSALYLCASSNPSTDTQYFGPGTRLTVL.

For this clonotype: The junction departs from germline at one end; a sequencing error may be responsible. The chain combines TRBV6-1 with TRBJ1-5, with D maybe TRBD1 (5 bases). This CDR3 has 14 amino acids. CDR1 and CDR2 (germline): MNHNS, SASEGT. The CDR3 nucleotides read TGTGCCACCAGTGAATACGGGGGTGGGCAGCCCCAGCATTTT. Protein product: CATSEYGGGQPQHF.

The chain links TRBV7-9 to TRBJ2-1, with no clear D. The germline V and J ends were trimmed by 6 bases and 2 bases, with 14 bases remaining between them. Germline lookup yields CDR1 SEHNR and CDR2 FQNEAQ (reference sequence). This CDR3 is built from 15 residues. The chain's CDR3 is CASRDRVPTYNEQFF. The CDR3 DNA is TGTGCCAGCAGAGATAGGGTACCAACCTACAATGAGCAGTTCTTC.

This chain connects TRBV4-1 to TRBJ1-2, with D possibly being TRBD1 (6 bases). Germline V gives CDR1 MGHRA, CDR2 YSYEKL. CDR3 length equals 14 residues. Trimming pared 2 bases from V and 10 bases from J, leaving 17 bases between. CDR3 sequence reads: CASSQPERGGDYTF. The CDR3, as DNA: TGCGCCAGCAGCCAACCGGAAAGGGGGGGTGACTACACCTTC.

Notes on this clonotype: At one end, the junction sequence differs from germline, possibly due to a read error. The CDR3 loop is CTSSPRAGGSLNEQFF. The CDR3 bases are TGTACCAGCAGCCCTCGGGCTGGCGGGAGTCTAAATGAGCAGTTCTTC. The gene calls are TRBV11-2 and TRBJ2-1; the match to TRBD2 covers 7 bases. The CDR3 covers 16 residues. Per the germline V gene, CDR1 is SGHAT and CDR2 is FQNNGV.

This clonotype was recorded only once. The junction departs from germline at one end; a sequencing error may be responsible. The gene calls are TRBV5-6 and TRBJ2-1, with D possibly being TRBD1 (6 bases). Germline V CDR1 and CDR2: SGHDT, YYEEEE. The CDR3 is 15 amino acids. As DNA, the CDR3 is TGTGTCAGCAAAGGGGACACAAACTTCTACAATGAGCAGTTCTTC. Amino acids: CVSKGDTNFYNEQFF.

This CDR3 is CARNKGWGDYEQYF. CDR3 coding DNA: TGTGCCAGAAATAAGGGCTGGGGGGACTACGAGCAGTACTTC. This rearrangement joins TRBV6-5 to TRBJ2-7; D is perhaps TRBD2 (6 bases). Germline V gene sequence: CDR1 MNHEY, CDR2 SVGAGI. The V gene lost 9 bases and the J gene lost 3 bases, with 18 bases spanning the gap. CDR3 length equals 14 residues.

Remarks on this clonotype: This may be a read error: a much more frequent sequence differs by one nucleotide. The CDR3, as DNA: TGTGCCAACAGCGGACTATCGAACACCGGGGAGCTGTTTTTT. This encodes CANSGLSNTGELFF. The rearrangement joins TRBV12-3 or TRBV12-4 to TRBJ2-2; D might be TRBD2 (6 bases). The CDR3 totals 14 residues. With 10 bases removed from V and 0 bases from J, the gap between germline ends came to 12 bases.

As regards this clonotype: No conserved phenylalanine or tryptophan ends this CDR3, so it is likely a read error. The chain carries TRBV6-1 and TRBJ2-5, with 7 bases fitting TRBD1. The CDR3 runs 13 residues. Per the germline V gene, CDR1 is MNHNS and CDR2 is SASEGT. The CDR3: CASSGQVQETQYL. The CDR3 region has the DNA TGTGCTAGCAGTGGACAGGTCCAAGAGACCCAGTACTTA.

A note on this clonotype: A much more abundant neighbour one base away suggests this may be a read error. The rearrangement links TRBV6-5 to TRBJ2-1, with a tentative D call TRBD2 (5 bases). The germline CDR1 and CDR2 sequences are MNHEY and SVGAGI. This CDR3 contains 17 residues. CDR3 in DNA: TGTGCCAGCACCACCTTCGGAAGGGCGGGCTCGTACAATGAGCGGTTCTTC. This gives the protein CASTTFGRAGSYNERFF.

The sample holds a few counts of this clonotype. One end of the junction fails to match germline, which may point to a read error. The rearrangement links TRBV6-2 or TRBV6-3 to TRBJ2-1; no definite D call. Germline CDR1 and CDR2: MNHEY and SVGEGT. The CDR3 consists of 10 residues. The DNA of the CDR3 is TGTGTCAGCAGTCCCCAGGAGCAGTTCTTC. Residues: CVSSPQEQFF.

CDR3 nucleotides: TGTGCCAGCAATACTGTCAGGGGCTACGAGCAGTACTTC. It encodes CASNTVRGYEQYF. This chain joins TRBV11-2 and TRBJ2-7, with D maybe TRBD1 (6 bases). CDR1 is SGHAT and CDR2 is FQNNGV in the germline V gene. V was trimmed by 7 bases and J by 3 bases, leaving 13 bases between them. The CDR3 has 13 residues.

About this clonotype itself: At one end the junction does not follow the germline gene, possibly because of a read error. The chain joins TRBV6-2 or TRBV6-3 to TRBJ2-1, with TRBD2 identical over 8 bases. This CDR3 contains 16 residues. The V gene's germline CDR1 is MNHEY and CDR2 SVGEGT. DNA of the CDR3: TGTGCCAGCAGTTACGGGGCGGGAGGATCCTACAATGAGGAGTTCTTC. This gives the protein CASSYGAGGSYNEEFF.